The sequence of this T cell receptor (beta chain) was determined in a study of cytomegalovirus exposure and HLA in healthy donors. As for the study in general: Researchers previously reported finding just under 120 million unique TCR beta sequences from about 179 million T cells.

The PCR had 60 Vbeta and 13 Jbeta primers. Using immunoSEQ multiplex PCR, the repertoire was profiled, and TCRdb retains in-frame clones only, with some absent. The repertoire holds approximately 150,000 clones, around three quarters seen once, with 2.1% in the top ten. Losses at the gene ends were 0 bases for V and 0 bases for J; bases not matched to a gene: 7. CDR3 length: 18 amino acids. The germline gives CDR1 LNHNV, CDR2 YYDKDF (reference sequence). The receptor was derived from a man aged 40-50 years in good health and CMV-seronegative. This chain uses TRBV15 with TRBJ2-3, with 9 bases that match TRBD2. The material sequenced was PBMCs. Here the CDR3 DNA reads TGTGCCACCAGCAGAGACCTTCAGCGGGGGGCTAGCACAGATACGCAGTATTTT. Translation gives CATSRDLQRGASTDTQYF.